A selection of T cell receptor beta chains follows, all from one sample in a study of T cell responses to AZD1222 COVID-19 vaccine. Sequencing used immunoSEQ multiplex PCR; TCRdb keeps in-frame clones, though not all of them. The sample yields more than 95,000 clones, 88% seen once. The sequencing here drew on peripheral blood, taken on day 0 of AZD1222 vaccination. Receptor source: an adult in good health. The CDR3 runs from the conserved cysteine through the conserved F or W. Each record gives: V gene, clone size, D gene, J gene, CDR3 protein, CDR3 DNA. The D gene is left open where the match is weak. Rows may omit the clone size; those that give it use once, few, many or a size class.

V: TRBV18
size: -
D: TRBD2
J: TRBJ2-1
CDR3: CASSPTLAGHNEQFF
DNA: TGTGCCAGCTCACCAACACTAGCGGGGCACAATGAGCAGTTCTTC

V: TRBV28
size: -
D: -
J: TRBJ2-7
CDR3: CASTDRSYEQYF
DNA: TGTGCCAGCACCGACCGGTCCTACGAGCAGTACTTC

V: TRBV19
size: -
D: -
J: TRBJ1-6
CDR3: CASRLTESMLNSPLHF
DNA: TGTGCCAGTAGGCTAACAGAGTCGATGCTTAATTCACCCCTCCACTTT

V: TRBV5-1
size: few
D: -
J: TRBJ2-7
CDR3: CASSLEGGGSYEQYF
DNA: TGCGCCAGCAGCTTGGAGGGAGGGGGTTCCTACGAGCAGTACTTC

V: TRBV6-5
size: -
D: TRBD1
J: TRBJ2-7
CDR3: CASSFGQGSYEQYF
DNA: TGTGCCAGCAGTTTCGGACAGGGGAGCTACGAGCAGTACTTC

V: TRBV10-3
size: -
D: TRBD1
J: TRBJ2-5
CDR3: CAVGQTVQETQYF
DNA: TGTGCCGTGGGACAGACGGTTCAAGAGACCCAGTACTTC

V: TRBV7-9
size: -
D: -
J: TRBJ2-1
CDR3: CASSLGSPRGGEQFF
DNA: TGTGCCAGCAGCTTAGGCTCCCCCAGGGGCGGTGAGCAGTTCTTC

V: TRBV28
size: -
D: -
J: TRBJ1-5
CDR3: CASSSDLVLNQPQHF
DNA: TGTGCCAGCAGTTCCGACCTCGTTCTCAATCAGCCCCAGCATTTT

V: TRBV9
size: -
D: -
J: TRBJ2-4
CDR3: CASSVAAGQGIQYF
DNA: TGTGCCAGCAGCGTAGCAGCGGGCCAAGGCATTCAGTACTTC

V: TRBV3-1/TRBV3-2
size: -
D: -
J: TRBJ1-5
CDR3: CASSPRGLNQPQHF
DNA: TGTGCCAGCAGCCCCCGGGGCCTCAATCAGCCCCAGCATTTT

V: TRBV20-1
size: -
D: TRBD2
J: TRBJ2-5
CDR3: CSASFQRGYQETQYF
DNA: TGCAGTGCTAGTTTCCAGCGGGGGTACCAAGAGACCCAGTACTTC

V: TRBV5-1
size: few
D: -
J: TRBJ2-7
CDR3: CASSVGTVPAEQYF
DNA: TGCGCCAGCAGCGTGGGGACGGTCCCGGCCGAGCAGTACTTC

V: TRBV7-2
size: -
D: TRBD1
J: TRBJ1-4
CDR3: CASSSGQLNEKLFF
DNA: TGTGCCAGCAGCTCGGGACAGCTAAATGAAAAACTGTTTTTT

V: TRBV25-1
size: -
D: TRBD2
J: TRBJ2-7
CDR3: CASSDGRGRGSYEQYF
DNA: TGTGCCAGCAGTGATGGGAGGGGACGTGGGTCCTACGAGCAGTACTTC

V: TRBV15
size: -
D: -
J: TRBJ2-7
CDR3: CATSRDGGYEQYF
DNA: TGTGCCACCAGCAGAGATGGGGGTTACGAGCAGTACTTC

V: TRBV6-2/TRBV6-3
size: -
D: -
J: TRBJ1-5
CDR3: CASSPGGPQHF
DNA: TGTGCCAGCAGTCCCGGTGGGCCCCAGCATTTT

V: TRBV7-3
size: -
D: -
J: TRBJ2-7
CDR3: CASSVDGQSYEQYF
DNA: TGTGCCAGCAGCGTAGACGGACAGTCCTACGAGCAGTACTTC

V: TRBV28
size: once
D: -
J: TRBJ1-2
CDR3: CASSDTGMSSYGYTF
DNA: TGTGCCAGCAGCGATACAGGGATGTCTAGCTATGGCTACACCTTC

V: TRBV6-1
size: -
D: TRBD1
J: TRBJ2-2
CDR3: CASSEFRTGNTGELFF
DNA: TGTGCCAGCAGTGAATTTAGGACAGGGAACACCGGGGAGCTGTTTTTT

V: TRBV2
size: -
D: -
J: TRBJ2-7
CDR3: CASNLAETYEQYF
DNA: TGTGCCAGCAACTTAGCGGAGACCTACGAGCAGTACTTC

V: TRBV6-2/TRBV6-3
size: -
D: -
J: TRBJ2-1
CDR3: CASSPPRDLDEQFF
DNA: TGTGCCAGCAGCCCCCCCCGGGACCTGGATGAGCAGTTCTTC

V: TRBV28
size: -
D: -
J: TRBJ1-1
CDR3: CASTGGGNTEAFF
DNA: TGTGCCAGCACGGGGGGAGGGAACACTGAAGCTTTCTTT

V: TRBV10-3
size: -
D: TRBD2
J: TRBJ2-2
CDR3: CAISGVSGSAAGELFF
DNA: TGTGCCATCAGTGGGGTTAGCGGGAGTGCCGCCGGGGAGCTGTTTTTT

V: TRBV6-4
size: -
D: -
J: TRBJ1-5
CDR3: CASSGELVYSNQPQHF
DNA: TGTGCCAGCAGTGGGGAGTTAGTTTATAGCAATCAGCCCCAGCATTTT

V: TRBV14
size: -
D: TRBD2
J: TRBJ2-5
CDR3: CASSSGTSGGRAETQYF
DNA: TGTGCCAGCAGCTCCGGGACTAGCGGGGGCAGGGCCGAGACCCAGTACTTC

V: TRBV13
size: -
D: -
J: TRBJ1-2
CDR3: CASSLGDSYGGYTF
DNA: TGTGCCAGCAGCTTAGGGGACAGCTACGGAGGCTACACCTTC

V: TRBV7-9
size: -
D: -
J: TRBJ1-2
CDR3: CASSLWQDRFGYTF
DNA: TGTGCCAGCAGCTTATGGCAAGACAGGTTTGGCTACACCTTC

V: TRBV7-2
size: -
D: -
J: TRBJ2-7
CDR3: CASSLGRDEQYF
DNA: TGTGCCAGCAGCTTAGGACGGGACGAGCAGTACTTC

V: TRBV3-1/TRBV3-2
size: -
D: -
J: TRBJ2-5
CDR3: CASSQERIRETQYF
DNA: TGTGCCAGCAGCCAAGAGAGGATCAGGGAGACCCAGTACTTC

V: TRBV24-1
size: once
D: -
J: TRBJ2-4
CDR3: CATSPTQEDIQYF
DNA: TGTGCCACCAGTCCCACCCAAGAGGACATTCAGTACTTC

V: TRBV13
size: -
D: TRBD1
J: TRBJ1-1
CDR3: CASSPRRGQLNTEAFF
DNA: TGTGCCAGCAGCCCGCGGAGGGGACAGTTGAACACTGAAGCTTTCTTT

V: TRBV16
size: -
D: -
J: TRBJ2-7
CDR3: CASSPRRLTYEQYF
DNA: TGTGCCAGCAGCCCGCGGAGACTGACCTACGAGCAGTACTTC

V: TRBV11-1
size: -
D: -
J: TRBJ2-7
CDR3: CASSFPGTQREQYF
DNA: TGTGCCAGCAGCTTCCCGGGAACCCAGCGCGAGCAGTACTTC